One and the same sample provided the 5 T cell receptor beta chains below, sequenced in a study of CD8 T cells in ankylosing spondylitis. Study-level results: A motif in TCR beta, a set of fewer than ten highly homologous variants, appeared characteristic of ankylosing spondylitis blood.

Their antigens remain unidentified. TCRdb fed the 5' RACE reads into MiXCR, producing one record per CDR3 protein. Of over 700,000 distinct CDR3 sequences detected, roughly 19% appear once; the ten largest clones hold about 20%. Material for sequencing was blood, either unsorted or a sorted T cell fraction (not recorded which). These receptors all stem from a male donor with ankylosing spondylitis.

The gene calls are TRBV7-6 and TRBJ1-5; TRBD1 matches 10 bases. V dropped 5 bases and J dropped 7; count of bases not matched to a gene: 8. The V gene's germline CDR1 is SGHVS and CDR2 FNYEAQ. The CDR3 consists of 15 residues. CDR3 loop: CASSAGTGAQQPQHF. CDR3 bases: TGTGCCAGCAGCGCCGGGACAGGGGCCCAACAGCCCCAGCATTTT.

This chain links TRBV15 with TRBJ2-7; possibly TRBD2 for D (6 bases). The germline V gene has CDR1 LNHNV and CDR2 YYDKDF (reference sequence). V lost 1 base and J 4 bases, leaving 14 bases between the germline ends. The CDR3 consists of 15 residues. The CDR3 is CATSRVGSGIYEQYF. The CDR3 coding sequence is TGTGCCACCAGCAGAGTTGGTAGCGGAATATACGAGCAGTACTTC.

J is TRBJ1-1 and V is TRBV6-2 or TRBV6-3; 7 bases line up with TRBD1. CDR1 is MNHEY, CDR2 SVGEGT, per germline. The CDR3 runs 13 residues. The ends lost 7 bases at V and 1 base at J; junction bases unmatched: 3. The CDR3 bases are TGTGCCAGCAACCAGGGGGAGAACACTGAAGCTTTCTTT. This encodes CASNQGENTEAFF.

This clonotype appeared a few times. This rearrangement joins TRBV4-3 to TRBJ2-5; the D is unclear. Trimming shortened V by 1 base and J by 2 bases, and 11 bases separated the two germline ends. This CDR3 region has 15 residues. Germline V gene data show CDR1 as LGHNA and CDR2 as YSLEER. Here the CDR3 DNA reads TGCGCCAGCAGCCAAGGGCCGAGGAAACAAGAGACCCAGTACTTC. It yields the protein CASSQGPRKQETQYF.

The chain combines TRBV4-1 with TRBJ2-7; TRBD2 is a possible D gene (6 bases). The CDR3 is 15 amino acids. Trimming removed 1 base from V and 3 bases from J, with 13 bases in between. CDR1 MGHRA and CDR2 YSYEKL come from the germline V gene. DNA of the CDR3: TGCGCCAGCAGCCAAGTCGGGGGTGGGGACTACGAGCAGTACTTC. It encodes CASSQVGGGDYEQYF.